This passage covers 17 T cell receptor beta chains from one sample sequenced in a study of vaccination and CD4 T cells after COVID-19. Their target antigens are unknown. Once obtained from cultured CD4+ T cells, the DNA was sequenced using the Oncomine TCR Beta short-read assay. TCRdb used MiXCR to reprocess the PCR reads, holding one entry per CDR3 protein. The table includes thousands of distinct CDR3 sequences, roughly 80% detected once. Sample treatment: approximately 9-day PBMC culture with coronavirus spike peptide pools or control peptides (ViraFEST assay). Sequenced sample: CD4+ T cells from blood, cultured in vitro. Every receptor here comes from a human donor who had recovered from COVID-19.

The CDR3 sequence is CASSKDEVLGANEKLFF. CDR3 bases: TGTGCCAGCAGCAAAGACGAGGTACTGGGGGCTAATGAAAAACTGTTTTTT. The chain carries TRBV21-1 and TRBJ1-4; TRBD1 is taken as the D call from the table, unchecked against the DNA. TRBV21-1 is noted as a pseudogene. The CDR3 covers 17 residues.

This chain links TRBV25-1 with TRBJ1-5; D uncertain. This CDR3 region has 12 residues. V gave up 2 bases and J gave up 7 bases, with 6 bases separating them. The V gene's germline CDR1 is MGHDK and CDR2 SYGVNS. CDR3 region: CASSEVGQPQHF. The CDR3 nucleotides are TGTGCCAGCAGTGAAGTGGGGCAGCCCCAGCATTTT.

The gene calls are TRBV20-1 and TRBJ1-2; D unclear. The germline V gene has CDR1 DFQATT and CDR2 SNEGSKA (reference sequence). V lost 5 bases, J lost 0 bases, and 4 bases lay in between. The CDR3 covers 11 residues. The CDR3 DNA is TGCAGTGCTCTAGCTAACTATGGCTACACCTTC. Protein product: CSALANYGYTF.

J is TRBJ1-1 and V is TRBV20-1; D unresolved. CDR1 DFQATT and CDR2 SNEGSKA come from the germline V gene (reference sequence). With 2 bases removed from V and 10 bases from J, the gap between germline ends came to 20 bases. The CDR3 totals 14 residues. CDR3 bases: TGCAGTGCTAGATCGGCGGGATCGGGTGGAGGAGCTTTCTTT. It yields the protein CSARSAGSGGGAFF.

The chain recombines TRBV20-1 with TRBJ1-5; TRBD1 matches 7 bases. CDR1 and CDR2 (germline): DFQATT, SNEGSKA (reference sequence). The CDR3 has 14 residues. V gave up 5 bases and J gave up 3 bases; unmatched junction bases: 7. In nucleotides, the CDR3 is TGCAGTGCTCTTCTGACAGGGAACAATCAGCCCCAGCATTTT. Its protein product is CSALLTGNNQPQHF.

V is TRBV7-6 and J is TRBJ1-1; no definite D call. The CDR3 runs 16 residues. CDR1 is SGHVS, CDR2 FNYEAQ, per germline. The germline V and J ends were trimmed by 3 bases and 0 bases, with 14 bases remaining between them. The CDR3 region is CASSFSRGPVNTEAFF. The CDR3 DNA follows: TGTGCCAGCAGCTTCTCCCGGGGTCCCGTGAACACTGAAGCTTTCTTT.

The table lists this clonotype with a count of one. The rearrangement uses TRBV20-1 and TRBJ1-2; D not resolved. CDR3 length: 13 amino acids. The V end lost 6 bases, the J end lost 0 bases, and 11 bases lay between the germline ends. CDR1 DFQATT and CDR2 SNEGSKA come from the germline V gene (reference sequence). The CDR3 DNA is TGCAGTGCAGGTTACGGGACTAACTATGGCTACACCTTC. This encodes CSAGYGTNYGYTF.

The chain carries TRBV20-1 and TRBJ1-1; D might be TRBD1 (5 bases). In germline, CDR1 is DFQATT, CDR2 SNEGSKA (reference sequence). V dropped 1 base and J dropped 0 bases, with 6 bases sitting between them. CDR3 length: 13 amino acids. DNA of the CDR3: TGCAGTGCTAGAGCAGGGTTGAACACTGAAGCTTTCTTT. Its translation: CSARAGLNTEAFF.

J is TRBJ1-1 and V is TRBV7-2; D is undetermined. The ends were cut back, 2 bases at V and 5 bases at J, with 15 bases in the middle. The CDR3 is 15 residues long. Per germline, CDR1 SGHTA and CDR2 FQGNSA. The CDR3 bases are TGTGCCAGCAGCTTATTTCCGGATGGGCGTACTGAAGCTTTCTTT. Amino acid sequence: CASSLFPDGRTEAFF.

The CDR3 loop is CSASQGGSAKAFF. CDR3 nucleotides: TGCAGTGCTTCACAGGGAGGGTCAGCGAAAGCTTTCTTT. The gene calls are TRBV20-1 and TRBJ1-1; D might be TRBD1 (6 bases). V was cut by 5 bases and J by 9 bases, with 19 bases left in between. There are 13 residues in the CDR3. Per germline, CDR1 DFQATT and CDR2 SNEGSKA (reference sequence).

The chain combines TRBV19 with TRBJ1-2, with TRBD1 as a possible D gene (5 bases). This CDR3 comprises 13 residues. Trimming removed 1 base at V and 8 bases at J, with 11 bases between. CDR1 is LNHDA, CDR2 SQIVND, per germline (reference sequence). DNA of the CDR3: TGTGCCAGTAGTATAGGACGGAGGGACGGCTACACCTTC. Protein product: CASSIGRRDGYTF.

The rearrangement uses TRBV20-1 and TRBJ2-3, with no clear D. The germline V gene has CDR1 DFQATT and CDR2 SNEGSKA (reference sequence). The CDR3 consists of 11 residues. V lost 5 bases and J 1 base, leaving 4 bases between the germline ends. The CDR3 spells CSARGTDTQYF. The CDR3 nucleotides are TGCAGTGCTCGGGGCACAGATACGCAGTATTTT.

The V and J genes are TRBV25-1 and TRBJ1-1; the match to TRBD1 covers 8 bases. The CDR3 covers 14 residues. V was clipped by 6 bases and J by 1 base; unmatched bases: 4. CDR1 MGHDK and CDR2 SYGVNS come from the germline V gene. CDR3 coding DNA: TGTGCCAGCAGGCCACAGGGGGGGAACACTGAAGCTTTCTTT. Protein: CASRPQGGNTEAFF.

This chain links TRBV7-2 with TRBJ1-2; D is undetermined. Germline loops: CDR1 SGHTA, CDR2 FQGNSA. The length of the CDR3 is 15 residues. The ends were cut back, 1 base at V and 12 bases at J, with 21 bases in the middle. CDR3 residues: CASSLDPGARAAHTF. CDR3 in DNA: TGTGCCAGCAGCTTAGACCCGGGAGCCCGCGCGGCCCACACCTTC.

CDR3 bases: TGCAGTGCCCCGGGGGATGGCTATGGCTACACCTTC. Protein sequence: CSAPGDGYGYTF. This chain links TRBV20-1 with TRBJ1-2; D is possibly TRBD1 (5 bases). The CDR3 spans 12 residues. Trimming left V 6 bases short and J 4 bases short, with 12 bases between. In germline, CDR1 is DFQATT, CDR2 SNEGSKA (reference sequence).

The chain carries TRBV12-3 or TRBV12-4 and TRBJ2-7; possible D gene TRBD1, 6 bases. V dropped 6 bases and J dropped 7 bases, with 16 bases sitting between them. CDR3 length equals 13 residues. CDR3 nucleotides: TGTGCCAGCAGCCACGACAGGCCAGGAGAGCAGTACTTC. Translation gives CASSHDRPGEQYF.

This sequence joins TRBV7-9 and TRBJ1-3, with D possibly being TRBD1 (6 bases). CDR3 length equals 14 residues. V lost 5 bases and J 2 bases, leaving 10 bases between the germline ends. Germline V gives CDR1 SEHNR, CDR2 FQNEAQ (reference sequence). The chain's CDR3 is CASSGTGTGNTIYF. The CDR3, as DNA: TGTGCCAGCAGCGGCACAGGGACTGGAAACACCATATATTTT.